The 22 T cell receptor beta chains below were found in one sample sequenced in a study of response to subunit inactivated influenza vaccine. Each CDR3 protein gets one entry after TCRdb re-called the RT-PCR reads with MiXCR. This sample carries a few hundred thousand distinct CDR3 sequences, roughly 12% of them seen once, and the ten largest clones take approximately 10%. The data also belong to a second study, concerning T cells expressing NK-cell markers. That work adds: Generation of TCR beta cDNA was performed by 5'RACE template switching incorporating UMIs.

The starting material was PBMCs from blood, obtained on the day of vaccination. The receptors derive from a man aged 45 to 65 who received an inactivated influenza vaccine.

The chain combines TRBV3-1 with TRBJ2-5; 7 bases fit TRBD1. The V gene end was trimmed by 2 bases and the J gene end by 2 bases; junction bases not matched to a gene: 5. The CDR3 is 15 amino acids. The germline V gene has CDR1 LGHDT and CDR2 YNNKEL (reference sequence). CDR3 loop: CASSQQTGTQETQYF. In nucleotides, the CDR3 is TGTGCCAGCAGCCAACAGACAGGGACACAAGAGACCCAGTACTTC.

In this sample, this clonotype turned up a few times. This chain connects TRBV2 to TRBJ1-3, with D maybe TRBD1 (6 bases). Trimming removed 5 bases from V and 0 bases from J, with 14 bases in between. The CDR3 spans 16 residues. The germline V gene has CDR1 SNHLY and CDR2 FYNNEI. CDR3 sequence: CASSSGTLGSGNTIYF. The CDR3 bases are TGTGCCAGCAGTTCCGGGACATTGGGCTCTGGAAACACCATATATTTT.

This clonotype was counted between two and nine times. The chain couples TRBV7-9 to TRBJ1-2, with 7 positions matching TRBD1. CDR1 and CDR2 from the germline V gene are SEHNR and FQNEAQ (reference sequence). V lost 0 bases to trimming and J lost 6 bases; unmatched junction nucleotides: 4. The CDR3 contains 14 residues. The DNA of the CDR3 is TGTGCCAGCAGCTTAGCGTTGACAGGGAATGGCTACACCTTC. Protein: CASSLALTGNGYTF.

The CDR3 coding sequence is TGTGCCAGCAGCTTAGGGTCCCTAGCGGTTTACACCGGGGAGCTGTTTTTT. It is translated as CASSLGSLAVYTGELFF. This rearrangement joins TRBV13 to TRBJ2-2, with TRBD2 matching over 7 bases. V gave up 0 bases and J gave up 3 bases; unmatched junction bases: 7. Germline CDR1 reads PRHDT; CDR2 reads FYEKMQ (reference sequence). The CDR3 runs to 17 residues.

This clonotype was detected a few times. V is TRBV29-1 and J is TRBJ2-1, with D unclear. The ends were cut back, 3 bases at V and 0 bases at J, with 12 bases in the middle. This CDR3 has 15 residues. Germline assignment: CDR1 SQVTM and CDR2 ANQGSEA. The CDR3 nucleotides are TGCAGCGTTGATTATTCCGGCATCTCCTACAATGAGCAGTTCTTC. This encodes CSVDYSGISYNEQFF.

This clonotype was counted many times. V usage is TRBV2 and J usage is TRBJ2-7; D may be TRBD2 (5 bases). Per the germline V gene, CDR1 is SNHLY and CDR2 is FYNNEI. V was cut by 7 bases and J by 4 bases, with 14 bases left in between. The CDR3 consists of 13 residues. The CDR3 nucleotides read TGTGCCAGCAAATACGGGGTTTTTTACGAGCAGTACTTC. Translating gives CASKYGVFYEQYF.

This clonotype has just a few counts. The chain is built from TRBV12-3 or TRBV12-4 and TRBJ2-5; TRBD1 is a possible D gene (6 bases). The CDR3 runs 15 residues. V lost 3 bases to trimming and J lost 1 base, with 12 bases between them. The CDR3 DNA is TGTGCCAGCAGTTTGTCCAGGGGTCTCCAAGAGACCCAGTACTTC. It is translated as CASSLSRGLQETQYF.

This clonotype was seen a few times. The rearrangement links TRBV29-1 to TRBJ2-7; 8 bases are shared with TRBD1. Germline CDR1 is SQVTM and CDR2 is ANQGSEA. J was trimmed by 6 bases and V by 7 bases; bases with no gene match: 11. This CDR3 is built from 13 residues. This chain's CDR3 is CSAYQGAHGEQYF. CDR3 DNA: TGCAGCGCCTACCAGGGGGCCCACGGCGAGCAGTACTTC.

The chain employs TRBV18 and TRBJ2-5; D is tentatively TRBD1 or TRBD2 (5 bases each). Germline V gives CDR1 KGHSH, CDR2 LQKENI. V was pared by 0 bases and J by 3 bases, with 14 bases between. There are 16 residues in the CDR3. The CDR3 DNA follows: TGTGCCAGCTCACCACCATATCCTCAGGGAGAAGAGACCCAGTACTTC. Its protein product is CASSPPYPQGEETQYF. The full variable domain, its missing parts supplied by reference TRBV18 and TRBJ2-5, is NAGVMQNPRHLVRRRGQEARLRCSPMKGHSHVYWYRQLPEEGLKFMVYLQKENIIDESGMPKERFSAEFPKEGPSILRIQQVVRGDSAAYFCASSPPYPQGEETQYFGPGTRLLVL.

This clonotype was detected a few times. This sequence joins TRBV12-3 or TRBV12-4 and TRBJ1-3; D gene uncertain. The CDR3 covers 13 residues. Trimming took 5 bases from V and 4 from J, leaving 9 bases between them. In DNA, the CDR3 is TGTGCCAGCAGTCTTACCCAAGGAAACACCATATATTTT. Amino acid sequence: CASSLTQGNTIYF.

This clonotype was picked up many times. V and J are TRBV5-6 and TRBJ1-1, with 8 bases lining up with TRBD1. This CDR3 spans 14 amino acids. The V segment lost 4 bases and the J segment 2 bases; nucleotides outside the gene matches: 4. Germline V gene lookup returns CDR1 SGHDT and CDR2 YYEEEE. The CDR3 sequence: CASSPDRVNTEAFF. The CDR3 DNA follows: TGTGCCAGCAGCCCGGACAGGGTAAACACTGAAGCTTTCTTT. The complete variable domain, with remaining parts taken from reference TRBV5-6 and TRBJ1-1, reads DAGVTQSPTHLIKTRGQQVTLRCSPKSGHDTVSWYQQALGQGPQFIFQYYEEEERQRGNFPDRFSGHQFPNYSSELNVNALLLGDSALYLCASSPDRVNTEAFFGQGTRLTVV.

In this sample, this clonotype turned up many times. The CDR3: CASSSLARDTQYF. The CDR3 DNA reads TGCGCCAGCAGCTCACTAGCGAGGGATACGCAGTATTTT. V usage is TRBV5-1 and J usage is TRBJ2-3, with 7 bases identical to TRBD2. CDR1 is SGHRS and CDR2 is YFSETQ in the germline V gene. The CDR3 has 13 amino acids. The ends lost 3 bases at V and 6 bases at J; junction bases unmatched: 4.

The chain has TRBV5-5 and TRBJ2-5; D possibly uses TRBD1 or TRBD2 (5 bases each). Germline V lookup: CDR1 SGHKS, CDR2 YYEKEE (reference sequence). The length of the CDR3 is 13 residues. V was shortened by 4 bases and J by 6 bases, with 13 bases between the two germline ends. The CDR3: CASSEGRLQTQYF. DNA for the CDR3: TGTGCCAGCAGCGAGGGACGACTCCAGACCCAGTACTTC.

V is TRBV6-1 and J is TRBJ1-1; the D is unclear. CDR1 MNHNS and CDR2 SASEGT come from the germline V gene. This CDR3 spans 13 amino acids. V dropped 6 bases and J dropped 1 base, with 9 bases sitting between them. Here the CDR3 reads CASSPAANTEAFF. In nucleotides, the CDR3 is TGTGCCAGCAGCCCTGCAGCGAACACTGAAGCTTTCTTT.

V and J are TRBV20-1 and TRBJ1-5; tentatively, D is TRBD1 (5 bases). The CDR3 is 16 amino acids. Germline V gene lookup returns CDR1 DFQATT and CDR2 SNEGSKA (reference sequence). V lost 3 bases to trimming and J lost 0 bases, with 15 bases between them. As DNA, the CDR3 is TGCAGTGCTAGGGGTGTAGGGGAGCATAGCAATCAGCCCCAGCATTTT. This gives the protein CSARGVGEHSNQPQHF.

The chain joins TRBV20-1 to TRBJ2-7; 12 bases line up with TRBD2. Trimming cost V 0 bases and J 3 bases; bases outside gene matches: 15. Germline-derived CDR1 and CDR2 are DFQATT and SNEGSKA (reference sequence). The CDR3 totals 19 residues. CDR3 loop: CSARDSRTSGITTLYEQYF. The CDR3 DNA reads TGCAGTGCTAGAGATAGCCGGACTAGCGGGATCACCACCCTCTACGAGCAGTACTTC.

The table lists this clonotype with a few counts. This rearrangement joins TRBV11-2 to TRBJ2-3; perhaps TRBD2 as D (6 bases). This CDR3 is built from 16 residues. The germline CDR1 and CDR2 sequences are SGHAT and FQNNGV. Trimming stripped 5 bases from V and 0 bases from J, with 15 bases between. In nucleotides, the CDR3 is TGTGCCAGCAGCGTCTATATAGCGGCTAGCACAGATACGCAGTATTTT. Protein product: CASSVYIAASTDTQYF. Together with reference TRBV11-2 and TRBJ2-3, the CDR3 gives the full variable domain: EAGVAQSPRYKIIEKRQSVAFWCNPISGHATLYWYQQILGQGPKLLIQFQNNGVVDDSQLPKDRFSAERLKGVDSTLKIQPAKLEDSAVYLCASSVYIAASTDTQYFGPGTRLTVL.

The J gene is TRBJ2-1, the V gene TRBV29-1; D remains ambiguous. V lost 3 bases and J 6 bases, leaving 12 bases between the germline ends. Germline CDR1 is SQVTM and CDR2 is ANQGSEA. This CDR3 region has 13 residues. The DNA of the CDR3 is TGCAGCGTTGATTTGAAATCCAGCAATGAGCAGTTCTTC. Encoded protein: CSVDLKSSNEQFF.

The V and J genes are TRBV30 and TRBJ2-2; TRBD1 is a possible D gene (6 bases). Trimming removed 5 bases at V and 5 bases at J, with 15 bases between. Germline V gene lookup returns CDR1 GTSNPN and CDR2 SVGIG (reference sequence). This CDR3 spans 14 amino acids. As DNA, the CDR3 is TGTGCCTGGGGGCAGGGGACGAGGACCGGGGAGCTGTTTTTT. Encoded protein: CAWGQGTRTGELFF.

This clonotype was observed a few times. In nucleotides, the CDR3 is TGTGCCAGCAGTGAAATAGTCAGACCGCCATTGAGGCAGTACTTC. This encodes CASSEIVRPPLRQYF. The rearrangement uses TRBV2 and TRBJ2-7, with no clear D. Trimming took off 2 bases at V and 9 bases at J, with 20 bases between the two ends. Germline V gene sequence: CDR1 SNHLY, CDR2 FYNNEI. The CDR3 is made up of 15 amino acids.

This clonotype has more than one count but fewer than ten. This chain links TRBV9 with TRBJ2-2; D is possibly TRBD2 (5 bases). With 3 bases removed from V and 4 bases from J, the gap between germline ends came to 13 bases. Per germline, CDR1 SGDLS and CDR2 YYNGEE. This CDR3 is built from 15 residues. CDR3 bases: TGTGCCAGCAGCGCCGACTATTGGAGCACCGGGGAGCTGTTTTTT. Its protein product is CASSADYWSTGELFF.

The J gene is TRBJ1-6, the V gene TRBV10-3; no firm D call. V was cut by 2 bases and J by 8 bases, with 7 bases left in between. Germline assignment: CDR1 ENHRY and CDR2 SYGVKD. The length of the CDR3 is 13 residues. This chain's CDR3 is CAISEMVDSPLHF. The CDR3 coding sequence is TGTGCCATCAGTGAGATGGTCGATTCACCCCTCCACTTT.